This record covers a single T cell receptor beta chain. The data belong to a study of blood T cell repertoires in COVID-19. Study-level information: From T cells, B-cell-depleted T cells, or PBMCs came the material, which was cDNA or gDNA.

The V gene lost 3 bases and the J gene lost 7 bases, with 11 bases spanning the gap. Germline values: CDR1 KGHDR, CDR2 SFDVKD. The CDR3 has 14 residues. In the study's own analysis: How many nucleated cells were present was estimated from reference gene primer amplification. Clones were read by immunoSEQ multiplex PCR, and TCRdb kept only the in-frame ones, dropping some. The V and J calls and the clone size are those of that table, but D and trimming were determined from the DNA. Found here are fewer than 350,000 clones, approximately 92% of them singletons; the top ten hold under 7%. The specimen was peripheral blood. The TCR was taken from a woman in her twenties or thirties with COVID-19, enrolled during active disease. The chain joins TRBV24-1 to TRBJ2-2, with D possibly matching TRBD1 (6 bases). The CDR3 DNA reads TGTGCCACCAGTGATCCAACAGGGTTCGGGGAGCTGTTTTTT. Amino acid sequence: CATSDPTGFGELFF.